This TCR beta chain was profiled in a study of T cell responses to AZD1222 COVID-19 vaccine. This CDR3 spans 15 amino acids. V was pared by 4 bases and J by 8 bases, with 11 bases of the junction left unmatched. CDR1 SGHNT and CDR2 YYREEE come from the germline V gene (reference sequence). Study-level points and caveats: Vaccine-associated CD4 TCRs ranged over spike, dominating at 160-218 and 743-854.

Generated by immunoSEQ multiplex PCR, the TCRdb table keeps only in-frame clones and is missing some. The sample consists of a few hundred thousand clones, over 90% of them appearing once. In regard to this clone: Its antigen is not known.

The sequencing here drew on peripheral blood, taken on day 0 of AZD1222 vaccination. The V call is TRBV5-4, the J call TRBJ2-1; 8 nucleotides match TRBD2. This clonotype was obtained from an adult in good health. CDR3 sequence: CASSDFRGTSHEQFF. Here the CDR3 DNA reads TGTGCCAGCAGCGATTTCCGGGGGACTAGTCATGAGCAGTTCTTC.